A single T cell receptor beta chain is shown here with its context. The data derive from a study of T cell changes during pregnancy in multiple sclerosis. In germline, CDR1 is MGHRA, CDR2 YSYEKL. Trimming shortened V by 4 bases and J by 9 bases, and 30 bases separated the two germline ends. The length of the CDR3 is 18 residues. Here immunoSEQ multiplex PCR was the method, and the copy in TCRdb shows in-frame clones only, minus some. The sample yields roughly 89,000 clones, 94% seen once. The sample was peripheral blood, taken after pregnancy. The receptor's source is a female donor in good health, enrolled as a control in a pregnancy study. The chain is built from TRBV4-1 and TRBJ2-5; D gene ambiguous. Here the CDR3 reads CASSPSNVQPPHGGAQYF. Here the CDR3 DNA reads TGCGCCAGCAGCCCCTCGAATGTACAACCCCCCCATGGTGGAGCCCAGTACTTC.